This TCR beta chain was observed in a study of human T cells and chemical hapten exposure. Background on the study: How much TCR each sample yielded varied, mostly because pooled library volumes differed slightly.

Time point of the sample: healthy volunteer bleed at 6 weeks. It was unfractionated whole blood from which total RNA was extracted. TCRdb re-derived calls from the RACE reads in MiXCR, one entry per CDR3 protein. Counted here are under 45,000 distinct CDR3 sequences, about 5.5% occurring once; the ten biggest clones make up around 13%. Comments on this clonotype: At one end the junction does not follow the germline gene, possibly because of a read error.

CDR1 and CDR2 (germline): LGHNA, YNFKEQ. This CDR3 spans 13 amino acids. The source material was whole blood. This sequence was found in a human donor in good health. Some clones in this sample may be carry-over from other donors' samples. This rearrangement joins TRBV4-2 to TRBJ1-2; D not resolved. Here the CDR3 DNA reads TGCGCCAGCAGCCAACAACTAAACTATGGCTACACCTTC. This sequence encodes CASSQQLNYGYTF.